The 28 T cell receptor beta chains presented below share a single source sample, sequenced in a study of identical twins. TCRdb re-derived calls from the 5' RACE reads in MiXCR, one entry per CDR3 protein. The sample records 1,800,000 or so distinct CDR3 sequences, under 35% being singletons. The sequencing input was cord blood. The receptors stem from a newborn girl in good health.

This clonotype has only a few counts. J is TRBJ2-7 and V is TRBV20-1; maybe TRBD2 (5 bases). The V and J ends lost 3 bases and 3 bases respectively, with 12 bases between them. The CDR3 is 13 residues long. Looked up from germline, CDR1 is DFQATT and CDR2 is SNEGSKA (reference sequence). The CDR3 loop reads CSASLGSIYEQYF. As DNA, the CDR3 is TGCAGTGCTAGTTTGGGGAGTATCTACGAGCAGTACTTC.

The rearrangement joins TRBV13 to TRBJ2-5; 8 nucleotides match TRBD2. TRBJ2-7 matches the DNA end more closely, so the J call is doubtful. The CDR3 contains 15 residues. Germline values: CDR1 PRHDT, CDR2 FYEKMQ (reference sequence). The CDR3 bases are TGTGCCAGCAGCTTGTGGCGGGGGGTCCCCTACGAGCAGTACTTC. It translates to CASSLWRGVPYEQYF.

The sample holds a few counts of this clonotype. The CDR3 region is CASSLSSGGSEKLFF. The CDR3 DNA reads as TGTGCCAGCAGTTTATCCTCAGGGGGGAGTGAAAAACTGTTTTTT. V and J are TRBV27 and TRBJ1-4; 7 bases are shared with TRBD1. The CDR3 has 15 residues. Germline V gene data show CDR1 as MNHEY and CDR2 as SMNVEV (reference sequence). V shed 0 bases, J shed 7 bases, and the junction held 5 bases outside the gene matches. Full variable domain (remainder filled in from reference TRBV27 and TRBJ1-4): EAQVTQNPRYLITVTGKKLTVTCSQNMNHEYMSWYRQDPGLGLRQIYYSMNVEVTDKGDVPEGYKVSRKEKRNFPLILESPSPNQTSLYFCASSLSSGGSEKLFFGSGTQLSVL.

This clonotype was observed a handful of times. This chain joins TRBV5-1 and TRBJ2-7, with D possibly being TRBD1 (5 bases). The better agreement between TRBJ2-5 and the DNA end casts doubt on the J call. Germline V gene lookup returns CDR1 SGHRS and CDR2 YFSETQ. This CDR3 spans 15 amino acids. CDR3 in DNA: TGCGCCAGCAGCTTGGGGCAGGGAATAGTAGAGACCCAGTACTTC. Protein sequence: CASSLGQGIVETQYF.

The CDR3 sequence: CASSLYSTPSEQFF. CDR3 nucleotides: TGTGCCAGCAGCCTCTACTCAACACCCTCGGAGCAGTTCTTC. The V and J genes are TRBV3-1 and TRBJ2-1, with no clear D. The CDR3 loop spans 14 amino acids. The ends were cut back, 4 bases at V and 10 bases at J, with 17 bases in the middle. From germline, CDR1 is LGHDT and CDR2 YNNKEL (reference sequence).

A note on this clonotype: A single base separates this from a much larger clone, so it may be a read error. The V call is TRBV29-1, the J call TRBJ2-5; D perhaps matches TRBD2 (5 bases). The CDR3 has 12 amino acids. The germline V gene encodes CDR1 SQVTM and CDR2 ANQGSEA. CDR3 protein: CGARGLIETQYF. In DNA, the CDR3 is TGCGGCGCCCGAGGACTGATCGAGACCCAGTACTTC. Looking up the rest from reference TRBV29-1 and TRBJ2-5 gives the full variable domain: SAVISQKPSRDICQRGTSLTIQCQVDSQVTMMFWYRQQPGQSLTLIATANQGSEATYESGFVIDKFPISRPNLTFSTLTVSNMSPEDSSIYLCGARGLIETQYFGPGTRLLVL.

This clonotype was seen a handful of times. The J gene is TRBJ1-1, the V gene TRBV29-1; 10 nucleotides line up with TRBD1. Germline V lookup: CDR1 SQVTM, CDR2 ANQGSEA. J was trimmed by 3 bases and V by 4 bases; bases with no gene match: 5. This CDR3 comprises 14 residues. This CDR3 is CSVVTGGVYTEAFF. In DNA form, the CDR3 reads TGCAGCGTTGTGACAGGGGGCGTCTACACTGAAGCTTTCTTT.

The table lists this clonotype with a few counts. V is TRBV20-1 and J is TRBJ2-7; D unresolved. The V and J ends lost 5 bases and 2 bases respectively, with 19 bases between them. The CDR3 is 15 amino acids. Germline V gene data show CDR1 as DFQATT and CDR2 as SNEGSKA (reference sequence). CDR3 nucleotides: TGCAGTGCTCTCTCACTGGGGTCCCCCCCCTACGAGCAGTACTTC. Translating gives CSALSLGSPPYEQYF.

The rearrangement links TRBV29-1 to TRBJ2-3; 7 nucleotides agree with TRBD2. The germline CDR1 and CDR2 sequences are SQVTM and ANQGSEA. The CDR3 totals 12 residues. After removal of 4 bases from V and 6 bases from J, the junction contained 4 bases not matched to a gene. This chain's CDR3 is CSVGLAQDTQYF. The CDR3 nucleotides are TGCAGCGTTGGACTAGCACAGGATACGCAGTATTTT.

The CDR3 DNA reads as TGTGCCAGCAGTTTATTTCGGGGAAGGAATGAAAAACTGTTTTTT. This translates into CASSLFRGRNEKLFF. This chain joins TRBV28 and TRBJ1-4; D not certain. Trimming cost V 1 base and J 5 bases, with 11 bases left between them. CDR1 is MDHEN and CDR2 is SYDVKM in the germline V gene. The CDR3 contains 15 residues.

This clonotype has a count of ten or more. The chain has TRBV2 and TRBJ1-1, with 8 nucleotides matching TRBD1. This CDR3 has 13 amino acids. The germline V gene has CDR1 SNHLY and CDR2 FYNNEI. Trimming took 6 bases from V and 3 from J; bases not matched to a gene: 3. In DNA, the CDR3 is TGTGCCAGCAGCGAACAGGGGGACACTGAAGCTTTCTTT. This translates into CASSEQGDTEAFF.

The chain employs TRBV12-5 and TRBJ2-3, with D perhaps TRBD2 (7 bases). The germline V and J ends were trimmed by 1 base and 1 base, with 18 bases remaining between them. The CDR3 spans 18 residues. Per germline, CDR1 LGHNT and CDR2 FRNRAP. CDR3 in amino acids: CASGLAAGERGRTDTQYF. The CDR3 DNA reads TGTGCTAGTGGTTTGGCTGCAGGGGAGCGGGGTCGCACAGATACGCAGTATTTT. The whole variable domain, filled in from reference TRBV12-5 and TRBJ2-3, reads DARVTQTPRHKVTEMGQEVTMRCQPILGHNTVFWYRQTMMQGLELLAYFRNRAPLDDSGMPKDRFSAEMPDATLATLKIQPSEPRDSAVYFCASGLAAGERGRTDTQYFGPGTRLTVL.

This clonotype was picked up one time. The rearrangement uses TRBV20-1 and TRBJ2-5; weak D call: TRBD2 (6 bases). The V and J ends lost 3 bases and 11 bases respectively, with 16 bases between them. Per germline, CDR1 DFQATT and CDR2 SNEGSKA (reference sequence). CDR3 length equals 12 residues. This CDR3 reads CSASGGFQEQYF. As DNA, the CDR3 is TGCAGTGCTAGCGGGGGTTTCCAGGAGCAGTACTTC.

This clonotype was counted many times. This chain links TRBV27 with TRBJ2-3, with unresolved D. Trimming took 2 bases from V and 4 from J, leaving 7 bases between them. Germline-derived CDR1 and CDR2 are MNHEY and SMNVEV (reference sequence). The CDR3 runs 13 residues. The CDR3 reads CASSLARSDTQYF. Written as DNA, the CDR3 is TGTGCCAGCAGTTTAGCGCGGTCAGATACGCAGTATTTT.

This chain connects TRBV6-6 to TRBJ1-1; 7 nucleotides match TRBD1. CDR1 MNHNY and CDR2 SVGAGI come from the germline V gene (reference sequence). The CDR3 contains 10 residues. J lost 11 bases, V lost 8 bases, and 5 bases had no gene match. This CDR3 is CASETGVAFF. CDR3 nucleotides: TGTGCCAGCGAAACAGGGGTGGCTTTCTTT.

The chain employs TRBV20-1 and TRBJ1-2, with a possible D match to TRBD1 (6 bases). Germline CDR1 reads DFQATT; CDR2 reads SNEGSKA (reference sequence). Trimming pared 0 bases from V and 5 bases from J, leaving 19 bases between. The CDR3 is made up of 16 amino acids. CDR3 protein: CSARDPRGAPFYGYTF. As DNA, the CDR3 is TGCAGTGCTAGAGATCCGCGGGGGGCGCCTTTTTATGGCTACACCTTC.

In its sample, this clonotype was seen a few times. This chain connects TRBV5-1 to TRBJ2-5, with D unresolved. Trimming left V 2 bases short and J 5 bases short, with 13 bases between. This CDR3 has 14 amino acids. Germline CDR1 is SGHRS and CDR2 is YFSETQ. This chain's CDR3 is CASSFRFIGETQYF. The DNA of the CDR3 is TGCGCCAGCAGCTTCAGATTTATCGGGGAGACCCAGTACTTC.

This clonotype appeared a few times. This chain uses TRBV25-1 with TRBJ2-6; no firm D call. V was pared by 3 bases and J by 0 bases, with 6 bases between. The CDR3 loop spans 15 amino acids. Germline CDR1 MGHDK, CDR2 SYGVNS. CDR3 loop: CASSEGSSGANVLTF. The DNA of the CDR3 is TGTGCCAGCAGTGAGGGTAGCTCTGGGGCCAACGTCCTGACTTTC.

This rearrangement joins TRBV7-2 to TRBJ1-4, with D tentatively TRBD1 (5 bases). Trimming cost V 6 bases and J 8 bases, with 16 bases left between them. This CDR3 has 14 residues. Germline assignment: CDR1 SGHTA and CDR2 FQGNSA. The CDR3 nucleotides read TGTGCCAGCAGGGCACCGGGGGTGAGAGAAAAACTGTTTTTT. Protein: CASRAPGVREKLFF.

V is TRBV20-1 and J is TRBJ2-1; D unresolved. Deletions cut 5 bases from V and 6 bases from J, with 14 bases between. Looked up from germline, CDR1 is DFQATT and CDR2 is SNEGSKA (reference sequence). The CDR3 is 13 residues long. CDR3 sequence: CSALRPSPNEQFF. As DNA, the CDR3 is TGCAGTGCTTTACGACCGAGCCCCAATGAGCAGTTCTTC.

This clonotype was seen only a few times. This chain connects TRBV24-1 to TRBJ2-5; the D is unclear. CDR1 KGHDR and CDR2 SFDVKD come from the germline V gene. The CDR3 sequence is 14 residues long. Trimming removed 4 bases from V and 2 bases from J, with 10 bases in between. CDR3 nucleotide sequence: TGTGCCACCAGTGACGCTCAACCACAAGAGACCCAGTACTTC. Translating it yields CATSDAQPQETQYF.

This clonotype was seen more than once but under ten times. The chain links TRBV24-1 to TRBJ2-2, with D maybe TRBD1 (5 bases). This CDR3 spans 13 amino acids. Trimming took 8 bases from V and 4 from J, leaving 10 bases between them. Germline V CDR1 and CDR2: KGHDR, SFDVKD. CDR3 amino acids: CATKSRATGELFF. CDR3 DNA: TGTGCCACCAAGAGCAGGGCCACCGGGGAGCTGTTTTTT.

This clonotype was seen only a few times. The CDR3 region is CASSPRVKATNEKLFF. CDR3 in DNA: TGTGCCAGCAGTCCCAGGGTCAAAGCAACTAATGAAAAACTGTTTTTT. The rearrangement uses TRBV2 and TRBJ1-4, with D possibly TRBD1 on 5 matching bases. The CDR3 spans 16 residues. With 5 bases removed from V and 0 bases from J, the gap between germline ends came to 13 bases. Per germline, CDR1 SNHLY and CDR2 FYNNEI.

The chain links TRBV5-1 to TRBJ2-3; 15 bases fit TRBD2. V dropped 4 bases and J dropped 3; count of bases not matched to a gene: 6. CDR3 length: 17 amino acids. CDR1 is SGHRS and CDR2 is YFSETQ in the germline V gene. CDR3 region: CASSRTGTSGRTDTQYF. For the CDR3, the DNA is TGCGCCAGCAGCAGAACCGGGACTAGCGGGAGGACAGATACGCAGTATTTT. Complete variable domain (other parts from reference TRBV5-1 and TRBJ2-3): KAGVTQTPRYLIKTRGQQVTLSCSPISGHRSVSWYQQTPGQGLQFLFEYFSETQRNKGNFPGRFSGRQFSNSRSEMNVSTLELGDSALYLCASSRTGTSGRTDTQYFGPGTRLTVL.

For this clonotype: This may come from a read error, since a much larger clone is one base off. The chain combines TRBV2 with TRBJ2-7, with D hard to call. CDR1 and CDR2 from the germline V gene are SNHLY and FYNNEI. CDR3 length equals 13 residues. CDR3 DNA: TGTGCCGGCAGTGAGATCGGATCCTACGAGCAGTACTTC. Translating it yields CAGSEIGSYEQYF.

In its sample, this clonotype was seen a few times. CDR3 amino acids: CASSFWKRAGEQYF. The CDR3 DNA sequence: TGTGCCAGCAGTTTTTGGAAAAGGGCCGGCGAGCAGTACTTC. The chain links TRBV6-5 to TRBJ2-7; no reliable D call. Germline CDR1 reads MNHEY; CDR2 reads SVGAGI. The CDR3 length is 14 residues. Trimming removed 4 bases at V and 6 bases at J, with 16 bases between.

This clonotype has ten or more counts. This sequence joins TRBV7-2 and TRBJ2-1; D gene uncertain. V lost 4 bases and J 9 bases, leaving 7 bases between the germline ends. This CDR3 comprises 11 residues. Germline V gives CDR1 SGHTA, CDR2 FQGNSA. The CDR3 spells CASSSDLEQFF. CDR3 coding DNA: TGTGCCAGCAGCTCCGATCTTGAGCAGTTCTTC.

This clonotype was seen a few times. The chain has TRBV5-6 and TRBJ1-1; 7 bases are shared with TRBD1. The CDR3 extends over 15 amino acids. Germline V gene data show CDR1 as SGHDT and CDR2 as YYEEEE. The junction had 9 bases not matched to a gene; V was cut back by 4 bases and J by 3 bases. As DNA, the CDR3 is TGTGCCAGCAGCGACGACAGGGCCTTGCACACTGAAGCTTTCTTT. Translating it yields CASSDDRALHTEAFF.